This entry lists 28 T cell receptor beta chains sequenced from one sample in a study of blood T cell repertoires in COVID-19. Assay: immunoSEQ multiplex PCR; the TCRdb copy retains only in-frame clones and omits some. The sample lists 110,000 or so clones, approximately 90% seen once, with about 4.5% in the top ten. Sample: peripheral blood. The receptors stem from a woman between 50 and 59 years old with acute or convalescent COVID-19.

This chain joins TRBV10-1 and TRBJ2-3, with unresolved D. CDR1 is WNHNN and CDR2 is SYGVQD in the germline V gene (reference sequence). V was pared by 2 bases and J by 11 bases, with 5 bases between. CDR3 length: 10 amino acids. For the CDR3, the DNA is TGCGCCAGCAGTGAGCCGTGGCAGTATTTT. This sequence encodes CASSEPWQYF.

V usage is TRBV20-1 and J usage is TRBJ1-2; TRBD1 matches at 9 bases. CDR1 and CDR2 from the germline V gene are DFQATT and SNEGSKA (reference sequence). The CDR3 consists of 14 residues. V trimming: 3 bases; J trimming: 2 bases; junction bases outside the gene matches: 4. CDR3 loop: CSASGGQGNYGYTF. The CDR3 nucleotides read TGCAGTGCTAGTGGGGGACAGGGCAACTATGGCTACACCTTC.

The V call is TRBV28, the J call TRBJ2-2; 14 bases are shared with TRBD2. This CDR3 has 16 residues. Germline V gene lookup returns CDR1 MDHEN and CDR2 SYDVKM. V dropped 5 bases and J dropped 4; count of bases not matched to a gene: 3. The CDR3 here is CASSQTSGRATGELFF. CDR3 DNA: TGTGCCAGCAGTCAGACTAGCGGGAGGGCCACCGGGGAGCTGTTTTTT.

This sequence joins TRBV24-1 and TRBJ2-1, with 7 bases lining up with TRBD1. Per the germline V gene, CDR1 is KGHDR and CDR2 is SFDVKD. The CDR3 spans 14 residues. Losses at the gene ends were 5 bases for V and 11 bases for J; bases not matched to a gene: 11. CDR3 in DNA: TGTGCCACCAGTGGATCGTCAGGGGGAGTCAAGCAGTTCTTC. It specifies CATSGSSGGVKQFF.

CDR3 DNA sequence: TGTGCCAGCAGCCGCCAGGGGTCGGACACTGAAGCTTTCTTT. It codes for CASSRQGSDTEAFF. The chain has TRBV5-4 and TRBJ1-1; D might be TRBD1 (6 bases). This CDR3 region has 14 residues. Between the trimmed V and J ends, which lost 4 bases and 3 bases, there was a span of 13 bases. The germline CDR1 and CDR2 sequences are SGHNT and YYREEE (reference sequence).

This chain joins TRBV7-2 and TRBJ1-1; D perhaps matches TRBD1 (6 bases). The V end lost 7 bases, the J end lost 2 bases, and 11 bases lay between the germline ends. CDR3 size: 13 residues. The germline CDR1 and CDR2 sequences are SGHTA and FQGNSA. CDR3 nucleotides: TGTGCCAGCACTAGGACAGCAAACACTGAAGCTTTCTTT. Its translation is CASTRTANTEAFF.

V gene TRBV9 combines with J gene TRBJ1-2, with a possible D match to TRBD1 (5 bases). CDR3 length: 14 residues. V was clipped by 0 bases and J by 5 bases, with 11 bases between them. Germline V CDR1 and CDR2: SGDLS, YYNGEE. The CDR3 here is CASSVGTGVYGYTF. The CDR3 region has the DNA TGTGCCAGCAGCGTAGGCACGGGGGTTTATGGCTACACCTTC.

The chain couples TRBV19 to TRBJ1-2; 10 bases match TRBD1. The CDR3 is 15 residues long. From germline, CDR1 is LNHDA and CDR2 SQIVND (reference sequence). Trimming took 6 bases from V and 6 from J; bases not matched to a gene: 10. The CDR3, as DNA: TGTGCCAGTAGATTGGGCCCGGACAGGGGGAATGGCTACACCTTC. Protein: CASRLGPDRGNGYTF.

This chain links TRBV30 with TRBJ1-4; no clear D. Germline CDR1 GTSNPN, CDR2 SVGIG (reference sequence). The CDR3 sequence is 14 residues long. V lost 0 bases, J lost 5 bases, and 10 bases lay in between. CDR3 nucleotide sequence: TGTGCCTGGAGTGTCGCGTCGGGAAATGAAAAACTGTTTTTT. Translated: CAWSVASGNEKLFF.

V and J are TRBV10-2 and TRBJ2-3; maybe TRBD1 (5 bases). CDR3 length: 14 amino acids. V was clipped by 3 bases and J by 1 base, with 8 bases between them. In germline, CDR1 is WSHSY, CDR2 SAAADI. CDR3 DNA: TGCGCCAGCAGTGAAGGCAGGGGCACAGATACGCAGTATTTT. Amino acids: CASSEGRGTDTQYF.

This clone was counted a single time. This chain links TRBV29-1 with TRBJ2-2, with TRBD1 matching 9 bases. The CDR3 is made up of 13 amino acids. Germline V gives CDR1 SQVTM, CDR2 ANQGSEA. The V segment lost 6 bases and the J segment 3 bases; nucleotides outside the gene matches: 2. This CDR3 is CSVGQGYTGELFF. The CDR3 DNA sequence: TGCAGCGTCGGACAGGGGTACACCGGGGAGCTGTTTTTT.

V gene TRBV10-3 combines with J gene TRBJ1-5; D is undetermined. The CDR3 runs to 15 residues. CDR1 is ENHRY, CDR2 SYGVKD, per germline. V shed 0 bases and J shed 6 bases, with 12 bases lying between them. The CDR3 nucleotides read TGTGCCATCAGTGAGTCGACTCATACTGGTCAGCCCCAGCATTTT. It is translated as CAISESTHTGQPQHF.

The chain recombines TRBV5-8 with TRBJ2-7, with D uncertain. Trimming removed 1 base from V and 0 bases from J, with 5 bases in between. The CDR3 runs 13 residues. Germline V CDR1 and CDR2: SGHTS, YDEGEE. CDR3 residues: CASSLFSSYEQYF. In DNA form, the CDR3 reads TGTGCCAGCAGCTTGTTTAGCTCCTACGAGCAGTACTTC.

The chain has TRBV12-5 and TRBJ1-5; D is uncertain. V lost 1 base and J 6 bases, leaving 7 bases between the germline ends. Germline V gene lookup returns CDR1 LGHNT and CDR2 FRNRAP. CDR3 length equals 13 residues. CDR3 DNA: TGTGCTAGTGGTTTGGAACCCGGTCAGCCCCAGCATTTT. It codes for CASGLEPGQPQHF.

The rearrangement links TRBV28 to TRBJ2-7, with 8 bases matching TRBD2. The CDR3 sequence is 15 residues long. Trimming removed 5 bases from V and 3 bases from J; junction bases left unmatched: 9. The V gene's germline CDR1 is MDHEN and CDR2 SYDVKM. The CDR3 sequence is CASSPGGTSVYEQYF. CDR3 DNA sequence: TGTGCCAGCAGTCCGGGGGGGACATCCGTCTACGAGCAGTACTTC. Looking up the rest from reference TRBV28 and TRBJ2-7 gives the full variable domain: DVKVTQSSRYLVKRTGEKVFLECVQDMDHENMFWYRQDPGLGLRLIYFSYDVKMKEKGDIPEGYSVSREKKERFSLILESASTNQTSMYLCASSPGGTSVYEQYFGPGTRLTVT.

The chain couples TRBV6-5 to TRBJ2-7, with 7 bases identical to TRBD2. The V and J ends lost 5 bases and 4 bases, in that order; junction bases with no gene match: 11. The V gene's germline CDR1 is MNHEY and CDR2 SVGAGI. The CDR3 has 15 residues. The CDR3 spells CASSTPSGGWYEQYF. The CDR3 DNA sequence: TGTGCCAGCAGTACTCCGTCGGGGGGTTGGTACGAGCAGTACTTC.

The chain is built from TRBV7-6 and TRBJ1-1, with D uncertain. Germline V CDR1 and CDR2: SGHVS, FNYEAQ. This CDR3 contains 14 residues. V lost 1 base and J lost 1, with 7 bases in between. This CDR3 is CASSLGHQNTEAFF. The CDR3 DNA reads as TGTGCCAGCAGCTTAGGACACCAGAACACTGAAGCTTTCTTT.

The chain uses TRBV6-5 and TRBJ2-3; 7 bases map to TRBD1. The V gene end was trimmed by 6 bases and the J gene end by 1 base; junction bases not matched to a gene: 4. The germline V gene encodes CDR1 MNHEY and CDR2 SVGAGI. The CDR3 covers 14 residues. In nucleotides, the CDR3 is TGTGCCAGCAGACCTACAGGGGGCACAGATACGCAGTATTTT. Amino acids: CASRPTGGTDTQYF.

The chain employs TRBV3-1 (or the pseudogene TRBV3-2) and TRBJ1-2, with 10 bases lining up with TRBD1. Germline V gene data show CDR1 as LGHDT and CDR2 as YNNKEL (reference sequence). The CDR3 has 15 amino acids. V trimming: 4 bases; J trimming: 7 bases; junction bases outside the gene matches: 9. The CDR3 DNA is TGTGCCAGCAGCCTAGGCGCCGGGACAGGGGTTGGCTACACCTTC. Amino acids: CASSLGAGTGVGYTF.

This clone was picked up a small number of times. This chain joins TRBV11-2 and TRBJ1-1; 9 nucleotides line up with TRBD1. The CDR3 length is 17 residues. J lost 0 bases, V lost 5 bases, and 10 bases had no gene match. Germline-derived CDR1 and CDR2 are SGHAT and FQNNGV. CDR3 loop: CASSPGQGKSMNTEAFF. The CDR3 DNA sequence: TGTGCCAGCAGCCCGGGACAGGGTAAATCTATGAACACTGAAGCTTTCTTT.

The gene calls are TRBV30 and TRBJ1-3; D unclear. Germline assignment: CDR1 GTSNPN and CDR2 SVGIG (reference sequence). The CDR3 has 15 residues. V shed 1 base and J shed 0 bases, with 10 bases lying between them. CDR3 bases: TGTGCCTGGAGTGCCATAGGAGGCTCTGGAAACACCATATATTTT. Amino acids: CAWSAIGGSGNTIYF.

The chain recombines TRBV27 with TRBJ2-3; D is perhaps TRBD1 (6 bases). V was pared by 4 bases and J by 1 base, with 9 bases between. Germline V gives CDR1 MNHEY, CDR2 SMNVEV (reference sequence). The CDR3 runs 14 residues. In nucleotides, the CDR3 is TGTGCCAGCAGTTCACAGGGACGCACAGATACGCAGTATTTT. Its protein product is CASSSQGRTDTQYF.

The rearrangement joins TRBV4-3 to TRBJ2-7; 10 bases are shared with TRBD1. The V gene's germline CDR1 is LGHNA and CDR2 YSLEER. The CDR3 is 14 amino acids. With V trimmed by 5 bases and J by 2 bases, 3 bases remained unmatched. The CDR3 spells CASSEGQGPYEQYF. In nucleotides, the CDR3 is TGCGCCAGCAGCGAGGGACAGGGGCCCTACGAGCAGTACTTC.

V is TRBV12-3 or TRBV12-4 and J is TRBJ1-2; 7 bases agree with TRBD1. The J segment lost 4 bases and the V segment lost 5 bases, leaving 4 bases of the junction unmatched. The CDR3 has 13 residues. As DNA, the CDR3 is TGTGCCAGCAGTCCGAGGACAGGCTATGGCTACACCTTC. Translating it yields CASSPRTGYGYTF.

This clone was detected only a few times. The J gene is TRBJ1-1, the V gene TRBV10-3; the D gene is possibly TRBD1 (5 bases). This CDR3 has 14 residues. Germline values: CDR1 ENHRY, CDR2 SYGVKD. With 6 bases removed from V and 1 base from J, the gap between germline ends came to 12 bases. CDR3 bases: TGTGCCATCAGAGGTTCTACAGGGAACACTGAAGCTTTCTTT. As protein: CAIRGSTGNTEAFF.

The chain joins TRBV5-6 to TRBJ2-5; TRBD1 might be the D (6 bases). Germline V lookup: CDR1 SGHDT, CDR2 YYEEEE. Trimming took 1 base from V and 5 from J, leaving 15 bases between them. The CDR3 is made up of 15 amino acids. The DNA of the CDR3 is TGTGCCAGCAGCTTGATAGGGGGATTGGAGGAGACCCAGTACTTC. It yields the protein CASSLIGGLEETQYF.

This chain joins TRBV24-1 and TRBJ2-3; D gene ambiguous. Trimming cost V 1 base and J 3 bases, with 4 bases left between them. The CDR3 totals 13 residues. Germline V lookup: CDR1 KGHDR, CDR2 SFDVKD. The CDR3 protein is CATSDFQTDTQYF. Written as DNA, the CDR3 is TGTGCCACCAGTGATTTTCAAACAGATACGCAGTATTTT.

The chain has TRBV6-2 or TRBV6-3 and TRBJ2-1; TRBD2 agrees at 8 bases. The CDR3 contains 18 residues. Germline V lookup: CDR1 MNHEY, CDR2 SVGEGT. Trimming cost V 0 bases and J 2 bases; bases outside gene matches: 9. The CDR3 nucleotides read TGTGCCAGCAGTTACTCTATATCTAGACTAGCGACCTACAATGAGCAGTTCTTC. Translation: CASSYSISRLATYNEQFF.